These 11 T cell receptor beta chains came from one sample sequenced in a study of T cell clones after liver transplantation. Clones were read by immunoSEQ multiplex PCR, and TCRdb kept only the in-frame ones, dropping some. The sample carries around 71,000 clones, around 80% recorded once. Source: CD4+ T cells from blood, taken 12 months after liver transplant. The receptors were sampled from a human patient who received a liver transplant. Some T cells may have originated in the graft donor.

This chain connects TRBV27 to TRBJ2-7; either TRBD1 or TRBD2 may fit D (7 bases each). This CDR3 is built from 15 residues. V was clipped by 6 bases and J by 2 bases, with 17 bases between them. CDR1 is MNHEY, CDR2 SMNVEV, per germline (reference sequence). As DNA, the CDR3 is TGTGCCAGCAGAAACCGACAGGGAGGGACCTACGAGCAGTACTTC. Its translation is CASRNRQGGTYEQYF.

In this sample, this clone turned up once. V is TRBV6-5 and J is TRBJ1-4, with TRBD1 identical over 8 bases. Looked up from germline, CDR1 is MNHEY and CDR2 is SVGAGI. The CDR3 loop spans 13 amino acids. The V and J ends lost 10 bases and 6 bases, in that order; junction bases with no gene match: 7. The CDR3 sequence is CATMDREDEKLFF. CDR3 DNA: TGTGCCACGATGGACAGGGAAGATGAAAAACTGTTTTTT.

The V call is TRBV5-1, the J call TRBJ2-2; TRBD2 agrees at 11 bases. Germline V gene sequence: CDR1 SGHRS, CDR2 YFSETQ. Trimming removed 2 bases from V and 1 base from J; junction bases left unmatched: 1. The length of the CDR3 is 16 residues. The CDR3 DNA reads TGCGCCAGCAGCTTTCTAGCGGGAGGGAACACCGGGGAGCTGTTTTTT. This encodes CASSFLAGGNTGELFF.

J is TRBJ1-4 and V is TRBV4-3; D gene unclear. The CDR3 consists of 13 residues. Germline-derived CDR1 and CDR2 are LGHNA and YSLEER. With 8 bases removed from V and 4 bases from J, the gap between germline ends came to 11 bases. CDR3 coding DNA: TGCGCCAGCGGGGTTCGGATTAATGAAAAACTGTTTTTT. Residues: CASGVRINEKLFF.

The chain combines TRBV7-9 with TRBJ2-5, with unresolved D. The germline CDR1 and CDR2 sequences are SEHNR and FQNEAQ (reference sequence). V lost 2 bases and J lost 4, with 14 bases in between. The CDR3 spans 15 residues. DNA of the CDR3: TGTGCCAGCAGCTTATGGTTTGAAGCCCGAGAGACCCAGTACTTC. It codes for CASSLWFEARETQYF.

V gene TRBV7-8 combines with J gene TRBJ2-1; 8 bases align to TRBD2. V gave up 5 bases and J gave up 4 bases; unmatched junction bases: 10. CDR3 length: 16 amino acids. From germline, CDR1 is SGHVS and CDR2 FQNEAQ. CDR3 loop: CASSPPGTRIYNEQFF. Written as DNA, the CDR3 is TGTGCCAGCAGCCCGCCCGGGACTAGAATTTACAATGAGCAGTTCTTC. Supplemented by reference TRBV7-8 and TRBJ2-1, the full variable domain reads GAGVSQSPRYKVAKRGQDVALRCDPISGHVSLFWYQQALGQGPEFLTYFQNEAQLDKSGLPSDRFFAERPEGSVSTLKIQRTQQEDSAVYLCASSPPGTRIYNEQFFGPGTRLTVL.

The chain employs TRBV7-9 and TRBJ2-7, with a possible D match to TRBD2 (6 bases). In germline, CDR1 is SEHNR, CDR2 FQNEAQ (reference sequence). There are 17 residues in the CDR3. V was shortened by 5 bases and J by 2 bases, with 22 bases between the two germline ends. CDR3 nucleotide sequence: TGTGCCAGCAGCCCGGATTGGCGGGGAAAGGGTACCTACGAGCAGTACTTC. Its protein product is CASSPDWRGKGTYEQYF.

The chain has TRBV11-1 and TRBJ1-5; D is perhaps TRBD1 (6 bases). V was trimmed by 3 bases and J by 3 bases, leaving 15 bases between them. The CDR3 length is 16 residues. Germline V gene lookup returns CDR1 SGHAT and CDR2 FQDESV (reference sequence). The CDR3 DNA reads as TGTGCCAGCAGCTTCTTGAAACAGGGTCCCAATCAGCCCCAGCATTTT. Amino acids: CASSFLKQGPNQPQHF.

The gene calls are TRBV5-1 and TRBJ2-5; 8 bases are a match to TRBD1. J was trimmed by 0 bases and V by 4 bases; bases with no gene match: 5. This CDR3 has 15 amino acids. CDR1 is SGHRS, CDR2 YFSETQ, per germline. The CDR3 DNA reads TGCGCCAGCAGCACCGGACAGGGAAACCAAGAGACCCAGTACTTC. Translating it yields CASSTGQGNQETQYF.

The J gene is TRBJ2-5, the V gene TRBV19; D not resolved. Germline lookup yields CDR1 LNHDA and CDR2 SQIVND (reference sequence). Trimming shortened V by 1 base and J by 5 bases, and 8 bases separated the two germline ends. This CDR3 region has 13 residues. For the CDR3, the DNA is TGTGCCAGTAGTATAGTCGACTGGGAGACCCAGTACTTC. Its protein product is CASSIVDWETQYF.

This clone showed up just a few times. The V call is TRBV11-2, the J call TRBJ2-1; TRBD2 matches 9 bases. Looked up from germline, CDR1 is SGHAT and CDR2 is FQNNGV. V lost 4 bases to trimming and J lost 11 bases; unmatched junction nucleotides: 6. The CDR3 sequence is 13 residues long. CDR3 sequence reads: CASSSGLAVKQFF. The CDR3 coding sequence is TGTGCCAGCAGCTCGGGACTAGCCGTTAAGCAGTTCTTC. The full variable domain, its missing parts supplied by reference TRBV11-2 and TRBJ2-1, is EAGVAQSPRYKIIEKRQSVAFWCNPISGHATLYWYQQILGQGPKLLIQFQNNGVVDDSQLPKDRFSAERLKGVDSTLKIQPAKLEDSAVYLCASSSGLAVKQFFGPGTRLTVL.